Sequencing of this T cell receptor beta chain was carried out in a study of cytomegalovirus exposure and HLA in healthy donors. Details on this clone: Its specificity is unknown.

Points from the study as a whole: For most TCR sequences rarity was the rule, although some public TCRs occurred in many donors. Follow-up analysis later connected one missense variant in DCLRE1C with trimming of TCR beta V- and J-genes. Earlier results showed most TCR beta V segments being productive about 87% or about 30% of the time. There were about 160 TCR beta chains listed as cytomegalovirus-associated.

13 Jbeta primers and 60 Vbeta primers were used for the PCR. TCRdb's copy holds only in-frame clones and misses some; the assay was immunoSEQ multiplex PCR. The data hold some 130,000 clones, with about 78% observed a single time. Between the trimmed V and J ends, which lost 1 base and 7 bases, there was a span of 8 bases. The CDR3 spans 13 residues. Germline V CDR1 and CDR2: SGHTA, FQGNSA. V and J are TRBV7-2 and TRBJ1-5, with D hard to call. This receptor was obtained from a man aged 45-65 years in good health and CMV-seropositive. The sequenced sample consisted of PBMCs. The CDR3: CASSLDSSQPQHF. DNA for the CDR3: TGTGCCAGCAGCTTAGACTCTTCCCAGCCCCAGCATTTT. The entire variable domain, with the rest obtained from reference TRBV7-2 and TRBJ1-5, is as follows: GAGVSQSPSNKVTEKGKDVELRCDPISGHTALYWYRQSLGQGLEFLIYFQGNSAPDKSGLPSDRFSAERTGGSVSTLTIQRTQQEDSAVYLCASSLDSSQPQHFGDGTRLSIL.